Listed below are T cell receptor beta chains from one sample, sequenced in a study of blood T cell repertoires in COVID-19. TCRdb keeps only in-frame clones here, not all; method: immunoSEQ multiplex PCR. The sample holds some 110,000 clones, about 89% seen once. Material: peripheral blood. The source is a man aged 35-49 years with acute or convalescent COVID-19. Each CDR3 is given without its conserved first and last residue. The D gene is left open where the match is weak. Clone sizes are given selectively: once, few, many, or a class where the clone is expanded.

D: NA; size: NA; V: TRBV24-1; length: 12; J: TRBJ2-7; CDR3: ATSDYGQGRERI
D: NA; size: NA; V: TRBV6-1; length: 13; J: TRBJ2-7; CDR3: ASSEVSGDRDEQY
D: NA; size: NA; V: TRBV30; length: 14; J: TRBJ1-5; CDR3: AWSVDRSYSNQPQH
D: NA; size: NA; V: TRBV10-3; length: 15; J: TRBJ2-4; CDR3: AICLTSSNLAKNIQY
D: NA; size: NA; V: TRBV24-1; length: 13; J: TRBJ1-4; CDR3: ATSDTRGSNEKLF
D: TRBD1; size: few; V: TRBV5-1; length: 12; J: TRBJ1-1; CDR3: ASSLEQGLTEAF
D: NA; size: NA; V: TRBV7-9; length: 10; J: TRBJ1-2; CDR3: ASSVGSYGYT
D: NA; size: few; V: TRBV19; length: 14; J: TRBJ1-6; CDR3: ASSITKGHFNSPLH
D: NA; size: NA; V: TRBV27; length: 14; J: TRBJ1-3; CDR3: ASSLSGGHPGNTIY
D: NA; size: few; V: TRBV5-1; length: 13; J: TRBJ1-1; CDR3: ASSLEGEWGTEAF
D: NA; size: NA; V: TRBV4-1; length: 15; J: TRBJ2-1; CDR3: ASSQIPRLSAGNEQF
D: TRBD1; size: NA; V: TRBV5-4; length: 12; J: TRBJ2-7; CDR3: ASSLGDRTYEQY
D: NA; size: NA; V: TRBV7-2; length: 15; J: TRBJ2-3; CDR3: ASSPPLRGRGTDTQY
D: TRBD1; size: NA; V: TRBV5-4; length: 13; J: TRBJ2-1; CDR3: ASSLWDRGVNEQF
D: NA; size: NA; V: TRBV5-1; length: 13; J: TRBJ1-4; CDR3: ASSVSGAKDEKLF